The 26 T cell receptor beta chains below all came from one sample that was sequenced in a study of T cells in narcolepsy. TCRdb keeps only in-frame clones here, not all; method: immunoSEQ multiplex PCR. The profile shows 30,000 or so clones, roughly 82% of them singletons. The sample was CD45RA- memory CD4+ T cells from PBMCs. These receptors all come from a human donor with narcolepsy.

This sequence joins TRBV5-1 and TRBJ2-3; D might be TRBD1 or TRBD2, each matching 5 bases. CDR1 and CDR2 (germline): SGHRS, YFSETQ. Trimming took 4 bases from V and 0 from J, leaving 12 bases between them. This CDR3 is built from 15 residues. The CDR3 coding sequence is TGCGCCAGCAGCCCAGGGAGCGGAAGCACAGATACGCAGTATTTT. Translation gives CASSPGSGSTDTQYF.

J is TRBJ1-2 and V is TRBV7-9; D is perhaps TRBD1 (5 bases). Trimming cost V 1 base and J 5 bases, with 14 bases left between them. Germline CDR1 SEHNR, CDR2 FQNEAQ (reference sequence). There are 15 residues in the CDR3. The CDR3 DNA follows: TGTGCCAGCAGCTTAGGTGAGGGACCTGGATATGGCTACACCTTC. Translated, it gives CASSLGEGPGYGYTF.

In DNA, the CDR3 is TGTGCCAGCTCATCCCGGGACAGGGCCTACAATGAGCAGTTCTTC. Its protein is CASSSRDRAYNEQFF. The chain links TRBV18 to TRBJ2-1, with TRBD1 matching over 9 bases. Germline assignment: CDR1 KGHSH and CDR2 LQKENI. The CDR3 contains 15 residues. V gave up 5 bases and J gave up 2 bases; unmatched junction bases: 4. Based on the CDR3 plus reference TRBV18 and TRBJ2-1, the full variable domain is NAGVMQNPRHLVRRRGQEARLRCSPMKGHSHVYWYRQLPEEGLKFMVYLQKENIIDESGMPKERFSAEFPKEGPSILRIQQVVRGDSAAYFCASSSRDRAYNEQFFGPGTRLTVL.

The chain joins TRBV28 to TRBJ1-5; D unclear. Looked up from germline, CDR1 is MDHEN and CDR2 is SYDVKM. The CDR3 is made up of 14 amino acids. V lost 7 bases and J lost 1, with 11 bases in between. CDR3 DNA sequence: TGTGCCAGCACCCCGGCGTGGAGCAATCAGCCCCAGCATTTT. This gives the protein CASTPAWSNQPQHF.

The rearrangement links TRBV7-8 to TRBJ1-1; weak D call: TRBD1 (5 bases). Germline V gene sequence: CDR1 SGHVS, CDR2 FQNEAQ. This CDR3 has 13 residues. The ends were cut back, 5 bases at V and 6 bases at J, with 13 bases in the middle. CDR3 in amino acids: CASSAWGMPEAFF. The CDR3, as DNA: TGTGCCAGCAGCGCATGGGGGATGCCTGAAGCTTTCTTT. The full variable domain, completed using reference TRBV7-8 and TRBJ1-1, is GAGVSQSPRYKVAKRGQDVALRCDPISGHVSLFWYQQALGQGPEFLTYFQNEAQLDKSGLPSDRFFAERPEGSVSTLKIQRTQQEDSAVYLCASSAWGMPEAFFGQGTRLTVV.

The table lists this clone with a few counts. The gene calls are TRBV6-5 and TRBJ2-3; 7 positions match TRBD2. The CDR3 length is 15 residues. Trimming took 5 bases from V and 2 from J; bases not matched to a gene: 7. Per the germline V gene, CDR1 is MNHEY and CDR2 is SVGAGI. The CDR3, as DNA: TGTGCCAGCAGTCAAAGCGGGATACACACAGATACGCAGTATTTT. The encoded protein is CASSQSGIHTDTQYF.

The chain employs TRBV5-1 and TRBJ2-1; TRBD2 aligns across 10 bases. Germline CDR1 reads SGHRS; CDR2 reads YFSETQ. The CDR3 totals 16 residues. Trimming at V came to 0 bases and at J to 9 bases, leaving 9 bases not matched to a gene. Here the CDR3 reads CASSLAPSGGASEQFF. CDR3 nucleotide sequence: TGCGCCAGCAGCTTGGCCCCAAGCGGGGGGGCCAGTGAGCAGTTCTTC.

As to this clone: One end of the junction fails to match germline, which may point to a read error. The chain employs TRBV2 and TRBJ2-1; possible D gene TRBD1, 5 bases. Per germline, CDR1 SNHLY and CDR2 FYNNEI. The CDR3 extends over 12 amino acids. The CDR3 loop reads CASSEINTLGLF. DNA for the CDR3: TGTGCCAGCAGTGAAATTAACACCCTGGGGCTCTTC.

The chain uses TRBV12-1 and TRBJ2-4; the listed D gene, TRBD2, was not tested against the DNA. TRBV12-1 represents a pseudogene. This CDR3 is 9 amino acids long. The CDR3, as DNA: TGTGCCAGCAGCTCCCGGAGTTACTTC. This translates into CASSSRSYF.

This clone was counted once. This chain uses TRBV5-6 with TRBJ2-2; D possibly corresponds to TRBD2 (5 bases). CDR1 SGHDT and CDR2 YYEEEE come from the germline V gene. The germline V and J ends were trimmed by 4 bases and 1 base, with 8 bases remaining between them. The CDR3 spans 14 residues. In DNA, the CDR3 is TGTGCCAGCAGCCCGGACTGGAACACCGGGGAGCTGTTTTTT. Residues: CASSPDWNTGELFF.

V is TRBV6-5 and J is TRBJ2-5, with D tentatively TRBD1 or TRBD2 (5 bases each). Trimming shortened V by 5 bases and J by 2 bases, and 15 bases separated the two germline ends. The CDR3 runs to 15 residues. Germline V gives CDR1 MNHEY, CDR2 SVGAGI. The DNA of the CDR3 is TGTGCCAGCAGTCGGGACGGGTTTAATCAAGAGACCCAGTACTTC. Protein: CASSRDGFNQETQYF.

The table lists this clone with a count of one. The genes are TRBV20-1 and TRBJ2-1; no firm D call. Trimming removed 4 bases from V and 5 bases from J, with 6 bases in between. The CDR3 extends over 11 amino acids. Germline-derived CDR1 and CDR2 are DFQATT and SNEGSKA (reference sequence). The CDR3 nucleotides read TGCAGTGCTATGCCCGACAATGAGCAGTTCTTC. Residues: CSAMPDNEQFF.

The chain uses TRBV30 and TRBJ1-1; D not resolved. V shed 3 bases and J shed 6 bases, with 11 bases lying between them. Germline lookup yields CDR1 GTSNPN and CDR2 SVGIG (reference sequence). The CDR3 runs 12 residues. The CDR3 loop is CAWRDLIAEAFF. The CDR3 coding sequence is TGTGCCTGGAGGGACCTCATCGCTGAAGCTTTCTTT.

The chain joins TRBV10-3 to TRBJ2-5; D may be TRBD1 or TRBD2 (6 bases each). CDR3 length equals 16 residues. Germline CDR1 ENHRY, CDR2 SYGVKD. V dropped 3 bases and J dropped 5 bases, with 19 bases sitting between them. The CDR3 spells CAISDRWGAGPETQYF. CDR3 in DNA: TGTGCCATCAGTGACCGCTGGGGGGCCGGACCGGAGACCCAGTACTTC.

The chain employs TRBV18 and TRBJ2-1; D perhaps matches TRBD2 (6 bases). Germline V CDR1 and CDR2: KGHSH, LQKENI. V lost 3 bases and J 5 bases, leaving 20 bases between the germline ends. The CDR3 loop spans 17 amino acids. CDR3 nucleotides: TGTGCCAGCTCACCCCCTGGACGGTGGGAGGCGAACAATGAGCAGTTCTTC. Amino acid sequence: CASSPPGRWEANNEQFF.

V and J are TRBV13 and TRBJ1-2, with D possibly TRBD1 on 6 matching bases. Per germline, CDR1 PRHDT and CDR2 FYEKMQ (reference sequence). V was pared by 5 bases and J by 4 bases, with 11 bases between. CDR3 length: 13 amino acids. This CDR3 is CASSPRGPYGYTF. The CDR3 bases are TGTGCCAGCAGCCCCCGGGGGCCCTATGGCTACACCTTC.

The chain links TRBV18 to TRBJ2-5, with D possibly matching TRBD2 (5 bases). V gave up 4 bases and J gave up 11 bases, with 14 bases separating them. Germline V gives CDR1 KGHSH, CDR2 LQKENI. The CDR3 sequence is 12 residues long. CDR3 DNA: TGTGCCAGCTCACTGGCGGTGGGAGAGCAGTACTTC. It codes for CASSLAVGEQYF.

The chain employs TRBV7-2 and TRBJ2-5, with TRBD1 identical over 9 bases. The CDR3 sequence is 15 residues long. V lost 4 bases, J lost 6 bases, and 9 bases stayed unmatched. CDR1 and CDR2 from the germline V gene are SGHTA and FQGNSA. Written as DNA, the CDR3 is TGTGCCAGCAGCTCACCGGGACAGGGCAGGAAGACCCAGTACTTC. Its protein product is CASSSPGQGRKTQYF. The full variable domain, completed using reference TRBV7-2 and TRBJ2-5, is GAGVSQSPSNKVTEKGKDVELRCDPISGHTALYWYRQSLGQGLEFLIYFQGNSAPDKSGLPSDRFSAERTGGSVSTLTIQRTQQEDSAVYLCASSSPGQGRKTQYFGPGTRLLVL.

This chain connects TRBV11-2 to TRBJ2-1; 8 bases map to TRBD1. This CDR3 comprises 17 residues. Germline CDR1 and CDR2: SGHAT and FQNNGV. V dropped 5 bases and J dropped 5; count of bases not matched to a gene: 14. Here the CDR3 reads CASSRPWGQDSNNEQFF. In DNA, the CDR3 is TGTGCCAGCAGCCGACCCTGGGGACAGGACTCTAACAATGAGCAGTTCTTC.

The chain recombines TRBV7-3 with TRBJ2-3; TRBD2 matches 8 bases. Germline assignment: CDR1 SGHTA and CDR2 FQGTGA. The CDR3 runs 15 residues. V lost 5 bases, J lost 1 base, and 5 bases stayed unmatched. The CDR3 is CASSRTSGRTDTQYF. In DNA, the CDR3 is TGTGCCAGCAGCCGTACTAGCGGCCGCACAGATACGCAGTATTTT.

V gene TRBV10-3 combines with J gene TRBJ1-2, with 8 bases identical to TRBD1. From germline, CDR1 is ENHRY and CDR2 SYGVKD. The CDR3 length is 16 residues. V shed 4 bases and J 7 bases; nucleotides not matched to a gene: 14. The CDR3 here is CAISAYGQGLIGGYTF. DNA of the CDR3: TGTGCCATCAGTGCCTATGGACAGGGATTAATTGGTGGCTACACCTTC.

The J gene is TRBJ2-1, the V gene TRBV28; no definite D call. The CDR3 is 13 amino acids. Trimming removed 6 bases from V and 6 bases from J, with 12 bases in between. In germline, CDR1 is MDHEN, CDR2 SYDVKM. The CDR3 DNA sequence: TGTGCCAGCAGCTTCAGGAATTTCAATGAGCAGTTCTTC. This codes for CASSFRNFNEQFF.

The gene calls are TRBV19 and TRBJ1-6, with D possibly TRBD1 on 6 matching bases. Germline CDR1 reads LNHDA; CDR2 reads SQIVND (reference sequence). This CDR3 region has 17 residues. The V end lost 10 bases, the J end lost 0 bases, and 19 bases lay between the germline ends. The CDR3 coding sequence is TGTGCCAATAAGGAGGGGGGGCGCGTCTCCTATAATTCACCCCTCCACTTT. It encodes CANKEGGRVSYNSPLHF.

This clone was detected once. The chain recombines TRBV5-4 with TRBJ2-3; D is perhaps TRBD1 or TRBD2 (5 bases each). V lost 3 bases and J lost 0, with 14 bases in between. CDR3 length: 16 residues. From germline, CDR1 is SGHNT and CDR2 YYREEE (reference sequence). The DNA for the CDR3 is TGTGCCAGCAGCTCGGGACCCAGATCTAGCACAGATACGCAGTATTTT. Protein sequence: CASSSGPRSSTDTQYF.

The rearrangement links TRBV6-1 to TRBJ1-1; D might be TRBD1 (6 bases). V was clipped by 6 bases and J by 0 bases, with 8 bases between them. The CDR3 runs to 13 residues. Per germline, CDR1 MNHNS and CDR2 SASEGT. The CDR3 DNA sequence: TGTGCCAGCAGGACAGGTATGAACACTGAAGCTTTCTTT. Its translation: CASRTGMNTEAFF.

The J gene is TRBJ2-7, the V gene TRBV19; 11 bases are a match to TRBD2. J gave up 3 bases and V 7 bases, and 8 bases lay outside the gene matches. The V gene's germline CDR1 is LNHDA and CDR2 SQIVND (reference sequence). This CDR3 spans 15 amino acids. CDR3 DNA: TGTGCCAGTACCCGAACTAGCGGGAGTTTCTACGAGCAGTACTTC. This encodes CASTRTSGSFYEQYF. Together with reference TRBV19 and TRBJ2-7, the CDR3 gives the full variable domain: DGGITQSPKYLFRKEGQNVTLSCEQNLNHDAMYWYRQDPGQGLRLIYYSQIVNDFQKGDIAEGYSVSREKKESFPLTVTSAQKNPTAFYLCASTRTSGSFYEQYFGPGTRLTVT.